This TCR beta chain was sequenced for a study of response to subunit inactivated influenza vaccine. Findings and caveats of the study: New T cells are recruited in small numbers by each seasonal influenza vaccination, according to the authors' suggestion.

This clonotype has more than one count but fewer than ten. Its antigen is not identified. A single record per CDR3 protein comes from TCRdb applying MiXCR to the RT-PCR reads. The table lists about 500,000 distinct CDR3 sequences, more than 15% of them singletons, with 3% in the top ten. The germline gives CDR1 SNHLY, CDR2 FYNNEI. CDR3 length: 14 amino acids. Trimming removed 3 bases from V and 0 bases from J, with 6 bases in between. The specimen was CD4+ T cells sorted from PBMCs, collected roughly 24 months after vaccination. The V gene is TRBV2, the J gene TRBJ1-5; D unresolved. This clonotype originated in a man aged 50 to 69 who received an inactivated influenza vaccine. The CDR3 region has the DNA TGTGCCAGCAGTGACCTGAATAGCAATCAGCCCCAGCATTTT. This sequence encodes CASSDLNSNQPQHF.